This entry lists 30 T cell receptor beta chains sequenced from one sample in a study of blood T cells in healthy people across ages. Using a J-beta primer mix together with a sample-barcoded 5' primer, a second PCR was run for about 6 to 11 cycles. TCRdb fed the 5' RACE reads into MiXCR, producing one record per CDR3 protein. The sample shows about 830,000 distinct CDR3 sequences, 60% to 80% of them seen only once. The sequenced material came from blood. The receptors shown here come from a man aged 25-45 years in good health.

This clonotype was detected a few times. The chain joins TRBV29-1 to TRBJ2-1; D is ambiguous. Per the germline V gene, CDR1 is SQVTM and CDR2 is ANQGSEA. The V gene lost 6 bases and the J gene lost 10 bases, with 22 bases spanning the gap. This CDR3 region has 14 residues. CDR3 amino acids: CSVAFKVAAREQFF. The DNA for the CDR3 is TGCAGCGTCGCCTTTAAAGTAGCTGCAAGGGAGCAGTTCTTC.

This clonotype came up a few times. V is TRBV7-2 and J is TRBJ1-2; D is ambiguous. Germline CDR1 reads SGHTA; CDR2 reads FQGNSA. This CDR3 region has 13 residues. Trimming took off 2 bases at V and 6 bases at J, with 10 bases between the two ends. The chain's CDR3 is CASSLNGDHGYTF. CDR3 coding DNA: TGTGCCAGCAGCTTAAACGGGGATCATGGCTACACCTTC.

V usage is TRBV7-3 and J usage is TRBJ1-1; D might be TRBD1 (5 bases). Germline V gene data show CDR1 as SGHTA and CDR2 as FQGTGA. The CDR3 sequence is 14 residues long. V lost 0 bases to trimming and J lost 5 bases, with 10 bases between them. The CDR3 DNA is TGTGCCAGCAGCTTAACAGGGGATGCGACTGAAGCTTTCTTT. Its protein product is CASSLTGDATEAFF. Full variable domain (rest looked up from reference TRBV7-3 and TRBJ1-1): GAGVSQTPSNKVTEKGKYVELRCDPISGHTALYWYRQSLGQGPEFLIYFQGTGAADDSGLPNDRFFAVRPEGSVSTLKIQRTERGDSAVYLCASSLTGDATEAFFGQGTRLTVV.

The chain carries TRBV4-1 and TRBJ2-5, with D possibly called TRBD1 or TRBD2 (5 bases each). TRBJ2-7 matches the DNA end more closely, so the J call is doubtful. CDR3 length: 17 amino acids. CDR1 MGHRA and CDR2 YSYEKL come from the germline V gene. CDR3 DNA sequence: TGCGCCAGCAGCCAAGATTGGGGGACGGAGTACTTCTACGAGCAGTACTTC. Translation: CASSQDWGTEYFYEQYF.

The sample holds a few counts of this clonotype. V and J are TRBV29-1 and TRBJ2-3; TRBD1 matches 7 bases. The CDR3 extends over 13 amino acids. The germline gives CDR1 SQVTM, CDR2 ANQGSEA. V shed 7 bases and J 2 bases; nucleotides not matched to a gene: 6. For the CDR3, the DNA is TGCAGCGGGTACAGGGGACCCACAGATACGCAGTATTTT. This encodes CSGYRGPTDTQYF.

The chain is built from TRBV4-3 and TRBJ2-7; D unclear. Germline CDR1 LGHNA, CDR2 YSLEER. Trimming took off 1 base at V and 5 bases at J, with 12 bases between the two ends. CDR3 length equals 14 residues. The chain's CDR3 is CASSQALNDNEQYF. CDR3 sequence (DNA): TGCGCCAGCAGCCAAGCTCTGAATGATAACGAGCAGTACTTC.

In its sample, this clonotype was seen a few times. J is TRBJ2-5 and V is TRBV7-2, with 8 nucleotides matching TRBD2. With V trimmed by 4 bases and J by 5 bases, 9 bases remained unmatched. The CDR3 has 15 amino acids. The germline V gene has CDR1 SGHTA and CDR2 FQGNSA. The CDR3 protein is CASSSSSAGDETQYF. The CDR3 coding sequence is TGTGCCAGCAGCTCTTCCTCAGCGGGGGACGAGACCCAGTACTTC.

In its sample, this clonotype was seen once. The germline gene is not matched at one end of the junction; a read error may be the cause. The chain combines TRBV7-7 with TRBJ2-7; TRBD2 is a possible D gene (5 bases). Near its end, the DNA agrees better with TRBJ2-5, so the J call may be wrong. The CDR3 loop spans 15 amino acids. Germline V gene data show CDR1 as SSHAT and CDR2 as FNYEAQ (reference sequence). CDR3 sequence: CASSSTPGNQKTQYF. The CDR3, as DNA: TGTGCTAGCAGCTCGACTCCGGGAAACCAAAAGACCCAGTACTTC.

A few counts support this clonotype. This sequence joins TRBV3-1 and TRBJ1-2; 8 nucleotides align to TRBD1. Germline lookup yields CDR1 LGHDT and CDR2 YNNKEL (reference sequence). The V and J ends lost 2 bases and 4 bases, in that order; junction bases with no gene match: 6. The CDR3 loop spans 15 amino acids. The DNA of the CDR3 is TGTGCCAGCAGCCAACTACAGGGGGTGCTCTATGGCTACACCTTC. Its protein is CASSQLQGVLYGYTF.

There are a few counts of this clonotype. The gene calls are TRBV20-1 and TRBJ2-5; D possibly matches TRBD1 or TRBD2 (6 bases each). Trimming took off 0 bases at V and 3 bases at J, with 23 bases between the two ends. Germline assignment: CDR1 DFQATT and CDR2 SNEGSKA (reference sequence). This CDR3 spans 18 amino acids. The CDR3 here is CSARDGAGALTREETQYF. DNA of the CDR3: TGCAGTGCTAGAGACGGGGCAGGGGCGTTGACTAGAGAAGAGACCCAGTACTTC.

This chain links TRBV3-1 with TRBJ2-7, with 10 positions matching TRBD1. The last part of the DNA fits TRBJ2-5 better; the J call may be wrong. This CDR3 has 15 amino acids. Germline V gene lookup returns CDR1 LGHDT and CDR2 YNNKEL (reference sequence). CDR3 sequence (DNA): TGTGCCAGCAGCCATCCCATGACAGGGGGCGAGACCCAGTACTTC. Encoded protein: CASSHPMTGGETQYF.

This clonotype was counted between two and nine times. The CDR3 spells CASSLRDRYIQYF. CDR3 nucleotide sequence: TGTGCCAGCAGTTTGAGAGACAGGTACATTCAGTACTTC. The chain employs TRBV12-3 or TRBV12-4 and TRBJ2-4; D might be TRBD1 (6 bases). Trimming shortened V by 3 bases and J by 8 bases, and 11 bases separated the two germline ends. There are 13 residues in the CDR3.

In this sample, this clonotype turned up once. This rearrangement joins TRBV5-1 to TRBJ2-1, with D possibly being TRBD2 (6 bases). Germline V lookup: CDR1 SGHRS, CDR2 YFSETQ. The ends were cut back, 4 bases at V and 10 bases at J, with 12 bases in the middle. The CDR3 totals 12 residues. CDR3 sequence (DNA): TGCGCCAGCAGCAGTGTGGCGGGGGAGCAGTTCTTC. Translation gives CASSSVAGEQFF.

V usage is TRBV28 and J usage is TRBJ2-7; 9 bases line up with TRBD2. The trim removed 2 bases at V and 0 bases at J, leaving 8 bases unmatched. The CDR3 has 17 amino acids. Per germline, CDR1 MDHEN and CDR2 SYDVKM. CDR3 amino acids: CASSLMSGGPSSYEQYF. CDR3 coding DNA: TGTGCCAGCAGTTTAATGAGCGGGGGGCCTAGCTCCTACGAGCAGTACTTC.

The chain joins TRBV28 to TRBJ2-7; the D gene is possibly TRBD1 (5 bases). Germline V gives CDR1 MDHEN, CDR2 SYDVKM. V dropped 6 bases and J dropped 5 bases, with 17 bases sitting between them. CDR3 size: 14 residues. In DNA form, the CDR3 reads TGTGCCAGCAGCTCCCCGGCAGGGTGGGACGAGCAGTACTTC. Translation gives CASSSPAGWDEQYF.

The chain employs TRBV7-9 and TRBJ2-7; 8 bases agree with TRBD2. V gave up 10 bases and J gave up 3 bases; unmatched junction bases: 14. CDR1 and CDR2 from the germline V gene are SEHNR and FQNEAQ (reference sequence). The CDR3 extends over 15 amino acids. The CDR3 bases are TGTGCCAACACCATAAGCGGGGGCCTCCTCTACGAGCAGTACTTC. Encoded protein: CANTISGGLLYEQYF.

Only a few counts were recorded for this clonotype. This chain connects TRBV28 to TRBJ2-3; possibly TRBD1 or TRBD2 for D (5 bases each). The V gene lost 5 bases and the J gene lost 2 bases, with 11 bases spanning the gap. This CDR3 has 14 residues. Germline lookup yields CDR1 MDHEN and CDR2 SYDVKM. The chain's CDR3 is CASSARDLTDTQYF. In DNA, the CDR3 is TGTGCCAGCAGTGCCCGGGACCTCACAGATACGCAGTATTTT. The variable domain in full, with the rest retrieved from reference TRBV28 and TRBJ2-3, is DVKVTQSSRYLVKRTGEKVFLECVQDMDHENMFWYRQDPGLGLRLIYFSYDVKMKEKGDIPEGYSVSREKKERFSLILESASTNQTSMYLCASSARDLTDTQYFGPGTRLTVL.

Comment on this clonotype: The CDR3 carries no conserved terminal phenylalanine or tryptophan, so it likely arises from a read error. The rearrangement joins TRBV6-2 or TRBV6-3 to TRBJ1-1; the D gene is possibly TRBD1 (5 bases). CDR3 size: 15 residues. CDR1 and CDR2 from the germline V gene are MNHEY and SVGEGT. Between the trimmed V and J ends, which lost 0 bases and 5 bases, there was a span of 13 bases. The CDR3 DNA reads TGTGCCAGCAGTTACTCGGGGGGACGAGGAACTGAAGCTTTCCTT. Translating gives CASSYSGGRGTEAFL.

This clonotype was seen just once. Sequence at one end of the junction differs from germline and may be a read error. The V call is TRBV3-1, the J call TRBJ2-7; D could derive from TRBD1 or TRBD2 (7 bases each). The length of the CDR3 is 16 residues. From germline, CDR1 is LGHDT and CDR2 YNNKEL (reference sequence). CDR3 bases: TGTGCCAGCAGCCAAGATCAGGGGGGGTCAGCCTACGAGCGGTACTTC. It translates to CASSQDQGGSAYERYF.

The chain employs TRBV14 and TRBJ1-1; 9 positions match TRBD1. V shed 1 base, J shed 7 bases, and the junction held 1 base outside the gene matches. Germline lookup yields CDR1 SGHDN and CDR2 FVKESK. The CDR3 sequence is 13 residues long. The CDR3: CASSQGQGDEAFF. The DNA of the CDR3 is TGTGCCAGCAGCCAAGGACAGGGGGATGAAGCTTTCTTT.

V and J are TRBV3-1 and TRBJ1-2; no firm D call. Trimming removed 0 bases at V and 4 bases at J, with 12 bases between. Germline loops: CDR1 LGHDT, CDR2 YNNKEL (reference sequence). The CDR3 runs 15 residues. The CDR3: CASSQDLGTGYGYTF. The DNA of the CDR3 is TGTGCCAGCAGCCAAGATCTTGGTACGGGCTATGGCTACACCTTC. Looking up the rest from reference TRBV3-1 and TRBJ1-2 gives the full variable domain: DTAVSQTPKYLVTQMGNDKSIKCEQNLGHDTMYWYKQDSKKFLKIMFSYNNKELIINETVPNRFSPKSPDKAHLNLHINSLELGDSAVYFCASSQDLGTGYGYTFGSGTRLTVV.

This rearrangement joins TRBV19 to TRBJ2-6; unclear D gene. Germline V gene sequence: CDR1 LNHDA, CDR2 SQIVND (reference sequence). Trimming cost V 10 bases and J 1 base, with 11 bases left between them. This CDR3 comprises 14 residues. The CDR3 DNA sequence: TGTGCCACCCGTGGCCTTTCTGGGGCCAACGTCCTGACTTTC. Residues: CATRGLSGANVLTF.

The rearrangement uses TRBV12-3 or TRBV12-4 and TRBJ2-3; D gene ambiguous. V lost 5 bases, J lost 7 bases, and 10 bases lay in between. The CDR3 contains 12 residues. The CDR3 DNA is TGTGCCAGCAGTCTAAACGGGTATACGCAGTATTTT. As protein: CASSLNGYTQYF.

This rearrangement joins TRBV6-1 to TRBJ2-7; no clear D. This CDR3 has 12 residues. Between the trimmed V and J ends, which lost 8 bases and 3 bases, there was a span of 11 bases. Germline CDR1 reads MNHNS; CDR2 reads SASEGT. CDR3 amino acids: CASGRLSYEQYF. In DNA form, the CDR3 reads TGTGCCAGCGGACGGCTTAGCTACGAGCAGTACTTC.

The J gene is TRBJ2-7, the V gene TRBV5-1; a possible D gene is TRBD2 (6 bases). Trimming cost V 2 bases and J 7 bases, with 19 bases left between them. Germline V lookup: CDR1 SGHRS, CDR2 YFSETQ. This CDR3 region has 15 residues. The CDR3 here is CASSLDGLAAGEQYF. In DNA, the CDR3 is TGCGCCAGCAGCTTAGATGGCCTTGCCGCGGGGGAGCAGTACTTC.

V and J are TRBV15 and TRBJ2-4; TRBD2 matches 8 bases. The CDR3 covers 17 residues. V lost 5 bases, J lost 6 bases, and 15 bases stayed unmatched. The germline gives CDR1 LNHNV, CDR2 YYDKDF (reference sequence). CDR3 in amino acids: CATSLNHRSGGGNIQYF. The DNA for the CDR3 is TGTGCCACCAGCCTAAATCACCGAAGCGGGGGCGGAAACATTCAGTACTTC.

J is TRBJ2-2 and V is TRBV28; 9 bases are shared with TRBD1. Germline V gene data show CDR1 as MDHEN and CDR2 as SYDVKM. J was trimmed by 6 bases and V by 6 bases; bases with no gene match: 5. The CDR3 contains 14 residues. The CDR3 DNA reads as TGTGCCAGCAGCAACAGGGGGCGGTCCGGGGAGCTGTTTTTT. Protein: CASSNRGRSGELFF.

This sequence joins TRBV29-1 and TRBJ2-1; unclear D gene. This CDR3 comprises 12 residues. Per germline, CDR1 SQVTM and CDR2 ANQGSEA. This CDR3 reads CSAAAGPNEQFF. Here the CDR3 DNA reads TGCAGTGCTGCGGCAGGCCCCAATGAGCAGTTCTTC.

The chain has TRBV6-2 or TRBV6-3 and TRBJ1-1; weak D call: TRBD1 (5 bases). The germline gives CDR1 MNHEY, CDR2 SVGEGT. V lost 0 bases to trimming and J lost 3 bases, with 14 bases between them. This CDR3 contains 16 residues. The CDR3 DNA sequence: TGTGCCAGCAGTTACTCTCAGGGAACGGTGGACACTGAAGCTTTCTTT. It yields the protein CASSYSQGTVDTEAFF.

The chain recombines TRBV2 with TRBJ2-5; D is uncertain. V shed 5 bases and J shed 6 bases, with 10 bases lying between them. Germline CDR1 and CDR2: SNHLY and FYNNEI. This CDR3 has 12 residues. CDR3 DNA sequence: TGTGCCAGCAGTACCAGTGAGAAGACCCAGTACTTC. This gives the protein CASSTSEKTQYF.